The next 9 T cell receptor beta chains were all read from a single sample in a study of blood T cell repertoires in COVID-19. Libraries were prepared by immunoSEQ multiplex PCR; TCRdb keeps only in-frame clonotypes and omits some of them. The table lists around 340,000 clones, 85% to 90% of them singletons. Sample: PBMCs or T cells enriched from blood (not recorded which). These receptors all come from a woman under 40 who had been exposed to COVID-19.

The chain is built from TRBV30 and TRBJ1-2, with D perhaps matching TRBD1 (6 bases). Deletions cut 2 bases from V and 8 bases from J, with 15 bases between. The CDR3 totals 13 residues. Germline values: CDR1 GTSNPN, CDR2 SVGIG (reference sequence). Written as DNA, the CDR3 is TGTGCCTGGAGTTCTGACAGGACGGTAGGCTACACCTTC. Protein sequence: CAWSSDRTVGYTF. Using reference TRBV30 and TRBJ1-2 for the parts outside the CDR3, the full variable domain is SQTIHQWPATLVQPVGSPLSLECTVEGTSNPNLYWYRQAAGRGLQLLFYSVGIGQISSEVPQNLSASRPQDRQFILSSKKLLLSDSGFYLCAWSSDRTVGYTFGSGTRLTVV.

The rearrangement uses TRBV5-1 and TRBJ1-6, with 10 bases matching TRBD1. The CDR3 consists of 14 residues. The germline gives CDR1 SGHRS, CDR2 YFSETQ. Germline trimming cut 0 bases from V and 9 bases from J; bases unmatched to any gene: 0. CDR3 residues: CASSLGTGGSPLHF. In DNA, the CDR3 is TGCGCCAGCAGCTTGGGGACAGGGGGTTCACCCCTCCACTTT.

J is TRBJ2-2 and V is TRBV28; 10 bases align to TRBD1. The length of the CDR3 is 15 residues. Germline CDR1 reads MDHEN; CDR2 reads SYDVKM. The trim removed 5 bases at V and 7 bases at J, leaving 7 bases unmatched. CDR3 sequence reads: CASSTGQGGSGELFF. The DNA for the CDR3 is TGTGCCAGCAGTACTGGACAGGGGGGGAGCGGGGAGCTGTTTTTT.

The rearrangement joins TRBV5-4 to TRBJ2-7, with 11 nucleotides matching TRBD2. Trimming cost V 0 bases and J 6 bases; bases outside gene matches: 8. This CDR3 spans 16 amino acids. Germline V gene data show CDR1 as SGHNT and CDR2 as YYREEE (reference sequence). The CDR3 DNA reads as TGTGCCAGCAGCTTGGGGGGGACTAGCGGTTCAGGCGAGCAGTACTTC. It yields the protein CASSLGGTSGSGEQYF.

The chain employs TRBV15 and TRBJ2-7; tentative D call: TRBD1 (6 bases). Trimming took off 5 bases at V and 1 base at J, with 12 bases between the two ends. Germline V CDR1 and CDR2: LNHNV, YYDKDF (reference sequence). The CDR3 loop spans 14 amino acids. CDR3 coding DNA: TGTGCCACCAGCCAGGGGCCCGGGTCCTACGAGCAGTACTTC. Translation: CATSQGPGSYEQYF.

This chain links TRBV10-3 with TRBJ2-1; 7 nucleotides agree with TRBD2. V lost 2 bases to trimming and J lost 7 bases; unmatched junction nucleotides: 8. Germline V gene lookup returns CDR1 ENHRY and CDR2 SYGVKD. The length of the CDR3 is 15 residues. In DNA, the CDR3 is TGTGCCATCAGTGAGCTGGGACTAAAGGGGAATGAGCAGTTCTTC. It encodes CAISELGLKGNEQFF.

The gene calls are TRBV28 and TRBJ1-1; TRBD1 aligns across 7 bases. Germline CDR1 is MDHEN and CDR2 is SYDVKM. The V and J ends lost 3 bases and 11 bases, in that order; junction bases with no gene match: 9. The CDR3 contains 13 residues. The CDR3 here is CASSFFIQGNAFF. The CDR3, as DNA: TGTGCCAGCAGTTTCTTCATACAGGGGAACGCTTTCTTT.

The chain couples TRBV5-1 to TRBJ2-3; tentative D call: TRBD1 (6 bases). Per germline, CDR1 SGHRS and CDR2 YFSETQ. V gave up 5 bases and J gave up 4 bases, with 14 bases separating them. The CDR3 has 14 amino acids. This chain's CDR3 is CASSLQGSPDTQYF. Here the CDR3 DNA reads TGCGCCAGCAGTCTTCAGGGGAGCCCAGATACGCAGTATTTT.

The gene calls are TRBV5-1 and TRBJ1-3, with D maybe TRBD1 (5 bases). Germline V gives CDR1 SGHRS, CDR2 YFSETQ. The V end lost 4 bases, the J end lost 0 bases, and 11 bases lay between the germline ends. The CDR3 length is 15 residues. The CDR3 DNA sequence: TGCGCCAGCAGCCCTGGACATACCTCTGGAAACACCATATATTTT. This gives the protein CASSPGHTSGNTIYF. The full variable domain, completed using reference TRBV5-1 and TRBJ1-3, is KAGVTQTPRYLIKTRGQQVTLSCSPISGHRSVSWYQQTPGQGLQFLFEYFSETQRNKGNFPGRFSGRQFSNSRSEMNVSTLELGDSALYLCASSPGHTSGNTIYFGEGSWLTVV.